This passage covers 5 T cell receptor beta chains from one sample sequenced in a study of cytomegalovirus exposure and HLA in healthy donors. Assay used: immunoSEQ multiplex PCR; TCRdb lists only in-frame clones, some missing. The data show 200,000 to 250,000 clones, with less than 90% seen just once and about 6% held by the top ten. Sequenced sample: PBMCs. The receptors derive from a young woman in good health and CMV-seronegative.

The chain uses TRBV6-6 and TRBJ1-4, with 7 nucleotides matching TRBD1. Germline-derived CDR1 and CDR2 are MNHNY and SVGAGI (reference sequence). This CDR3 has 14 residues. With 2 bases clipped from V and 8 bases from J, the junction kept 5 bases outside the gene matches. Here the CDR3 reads CASSYRQGEEKLFF. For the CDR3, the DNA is TGTGCCAGCAGTTACCGTCAGGGGGAGGAAAAACTGTTTTTT.

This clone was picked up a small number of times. The CDR3 coding sequence is TGTGCCAGCAGCACCGCCCGGAACAGGGGGTCCTTTTCACCCCTCCACTTT. Amino acids: CASSTARNRGSFSPLHF. The chain uses TRBV5-6 and TRBJ1-6; 8 bases align to TRBD1. V gave up 4 bases and J gave up 9 bases; unmatched junction bases: 15. The V gene's germline CDR1 is SGHDT and CDR2 YYEEEE. This CDR3 region has 17 residues.

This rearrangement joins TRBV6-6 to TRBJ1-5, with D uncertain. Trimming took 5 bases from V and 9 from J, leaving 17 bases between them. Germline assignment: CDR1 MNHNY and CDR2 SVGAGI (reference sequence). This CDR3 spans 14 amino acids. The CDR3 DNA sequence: TGTGCCAGCAGTGACCTCCCCTATCGTTCGCCCCAGCATTTT. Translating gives CASSDLPYRSPQHF.

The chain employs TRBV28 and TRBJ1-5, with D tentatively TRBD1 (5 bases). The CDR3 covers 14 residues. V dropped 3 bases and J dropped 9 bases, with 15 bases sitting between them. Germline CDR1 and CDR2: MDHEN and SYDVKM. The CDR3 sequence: CASSLPRGLSPQHF. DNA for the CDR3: TGTGCCAGCAGTTTGCCGAGGGGTCTTTCGCCCCAGCATTTT.

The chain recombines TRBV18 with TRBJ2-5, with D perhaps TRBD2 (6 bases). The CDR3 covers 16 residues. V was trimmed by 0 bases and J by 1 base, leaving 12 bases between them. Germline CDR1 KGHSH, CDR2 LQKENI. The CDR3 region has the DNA TGTGCCAGCTCACCACCGGGTGCGGGGACCCAAGAGACCCAGTACTTC. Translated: CASSPPGAGTQETQYF.